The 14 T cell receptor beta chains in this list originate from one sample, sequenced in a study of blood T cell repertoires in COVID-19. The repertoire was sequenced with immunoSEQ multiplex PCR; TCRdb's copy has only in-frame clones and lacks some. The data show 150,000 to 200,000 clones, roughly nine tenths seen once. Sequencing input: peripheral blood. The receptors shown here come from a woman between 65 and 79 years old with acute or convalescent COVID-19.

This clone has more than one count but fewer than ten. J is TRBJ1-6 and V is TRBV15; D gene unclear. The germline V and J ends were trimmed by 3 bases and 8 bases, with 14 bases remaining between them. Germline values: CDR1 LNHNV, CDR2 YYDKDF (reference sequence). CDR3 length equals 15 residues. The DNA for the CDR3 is TGTGCCACCAGCAGGGCTAGAAACCGGGATTCACCCCTCCACTTT. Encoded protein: CATSRARNRDSPLHF. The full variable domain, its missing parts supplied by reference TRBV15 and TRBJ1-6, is DAMVIQNPRYQVTQFGKPVTLSCSQTLNHNVMYWYQQKSSQAPKLLFHYYDKDFNNEADTPDNFQSRRPNTSFCFLDIRSPGLGDTAMYLCATSRARNRDSPLHFGNGTRLTVT.

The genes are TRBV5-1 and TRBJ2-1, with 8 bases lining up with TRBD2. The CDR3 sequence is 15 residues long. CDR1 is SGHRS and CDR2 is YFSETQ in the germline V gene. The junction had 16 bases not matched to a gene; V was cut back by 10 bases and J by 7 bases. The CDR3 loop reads CASLPTSGTGNEQFF. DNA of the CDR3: TGCGCCTCCCTCCCCACTAGCGGTACAGGGAATGAGCAGTTCTTC.

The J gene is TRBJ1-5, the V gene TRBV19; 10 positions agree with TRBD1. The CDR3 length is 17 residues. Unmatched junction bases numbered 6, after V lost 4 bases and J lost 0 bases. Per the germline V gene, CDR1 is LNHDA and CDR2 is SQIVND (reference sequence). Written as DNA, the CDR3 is TGTGCCAGTAGTACACTCGGACAGGGGGGTAGCAATCAGCCCCAGCATTTT. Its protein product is CASSTLGQGGSNQPQHF.

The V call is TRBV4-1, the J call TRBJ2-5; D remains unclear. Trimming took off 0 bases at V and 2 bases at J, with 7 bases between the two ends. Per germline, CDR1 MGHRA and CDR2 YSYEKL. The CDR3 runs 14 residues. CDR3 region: CASSQDNRQETQYF. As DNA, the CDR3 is TGCGCCAGCAGCCAAGACAACAGACAAGAGACCCAGTACTTC.

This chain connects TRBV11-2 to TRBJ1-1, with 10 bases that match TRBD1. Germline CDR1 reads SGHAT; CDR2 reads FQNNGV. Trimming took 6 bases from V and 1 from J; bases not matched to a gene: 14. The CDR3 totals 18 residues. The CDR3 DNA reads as TGTGCCAGCAGTCGGCTTGGACAGGGGGTTGGTAGGAACACTGAAGCTTTCTTT. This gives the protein CASSRLGQGVGRNTEAFF.

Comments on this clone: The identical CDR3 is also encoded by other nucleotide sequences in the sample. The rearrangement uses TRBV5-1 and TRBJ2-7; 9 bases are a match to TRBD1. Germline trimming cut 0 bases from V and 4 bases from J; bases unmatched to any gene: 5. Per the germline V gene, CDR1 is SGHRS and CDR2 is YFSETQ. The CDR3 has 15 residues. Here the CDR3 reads CASSLEGTGSYEQYF. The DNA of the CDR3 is TGCGCCAGCAGCTTGGAAGGGACAGGGAGTTACGAGCAGTACTTC.

CDR3 bases: TGTGCCAGCAGCTTAACGGGACATCTCCCCTACAATGAGCAGTTCTTC. Translation gives CASSLTGHLPYNEQFF. This chain uses TRBV7-3 with TRBJ2-1, with D tentatively TRBD1 (6 bases). Trimming removed 0 bases at V and 2 bases at J, with 11 bases between. Germline CDR1 and CDR2: SGHTA and FQGTGA. There are 16 residues in the CDR3.

The CDR3 reads CASSLVSLGIGGSYEQYF. The DNA of the CDR3 is TGTGCCAGCAGCTTAGTAAGTCTGGGGATAGGAGGATCCTACGAGCAGTACTTC. V is TRBV7-2 and J is TRBJ2-7; TRBD2 might be the D (5 bases). This CDR3 contains 18 residues. Per the germline V gene, CDR1 is SGHTA and CDR2 is FQGNSA. The V gene lost 1 base and the J gene lost 1 base, with 20 bases spanning the gap.

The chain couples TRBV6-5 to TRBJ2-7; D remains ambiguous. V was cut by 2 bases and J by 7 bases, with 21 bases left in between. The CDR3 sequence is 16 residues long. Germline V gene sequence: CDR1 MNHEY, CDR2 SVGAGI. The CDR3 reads CASSYGLVLKTREQYF. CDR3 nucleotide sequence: TGTGCCAGCAGTTACGGTCTAGTACTTAAGACCCGGGAGCAGTACTTC.

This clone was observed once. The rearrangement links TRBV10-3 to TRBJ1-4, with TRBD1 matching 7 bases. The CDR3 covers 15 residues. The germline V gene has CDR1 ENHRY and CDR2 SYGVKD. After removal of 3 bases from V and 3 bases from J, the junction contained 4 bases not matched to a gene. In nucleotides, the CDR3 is TGTGCCATCAGTGACCCGCAGGGGGCTAATGAAAAACTGTTTTTT. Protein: CAISDPQGANEKLFF.

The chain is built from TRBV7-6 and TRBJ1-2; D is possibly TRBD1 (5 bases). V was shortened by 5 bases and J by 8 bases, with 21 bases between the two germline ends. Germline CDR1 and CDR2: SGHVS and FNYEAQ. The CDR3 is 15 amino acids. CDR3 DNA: TGTGCCAGCAGCCCCCTTGGGGGGGGGAAAAACGGCTACACCTTC. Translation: CASSPLGGGKNGYTF.

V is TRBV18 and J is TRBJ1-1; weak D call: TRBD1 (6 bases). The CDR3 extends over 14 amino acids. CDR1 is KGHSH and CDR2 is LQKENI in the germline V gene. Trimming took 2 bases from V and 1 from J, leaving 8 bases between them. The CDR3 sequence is CASSPRGGNTEAFF. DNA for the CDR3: TGTGCCAGCTCACCAAGAGGGGGGAACACTGAAGCTTTCTTT.

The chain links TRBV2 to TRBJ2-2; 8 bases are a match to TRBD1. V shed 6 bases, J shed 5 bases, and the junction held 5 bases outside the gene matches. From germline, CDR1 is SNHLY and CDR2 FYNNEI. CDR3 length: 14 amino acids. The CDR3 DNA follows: TGTGCCAGCAGCGCGGGACAGGCAACCGGGGAGCTGTTTTTT. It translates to CASSAGQATGELFF.

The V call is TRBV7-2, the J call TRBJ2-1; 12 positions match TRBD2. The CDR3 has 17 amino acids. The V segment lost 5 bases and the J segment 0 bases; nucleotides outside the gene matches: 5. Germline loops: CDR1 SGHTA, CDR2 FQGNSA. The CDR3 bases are TGTGCCAGCAGCGTGGGACTAGCGGGTAACTCCTACAATGAGCAGTTCTTC. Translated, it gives CASSVGLAGNSYNEQFF.